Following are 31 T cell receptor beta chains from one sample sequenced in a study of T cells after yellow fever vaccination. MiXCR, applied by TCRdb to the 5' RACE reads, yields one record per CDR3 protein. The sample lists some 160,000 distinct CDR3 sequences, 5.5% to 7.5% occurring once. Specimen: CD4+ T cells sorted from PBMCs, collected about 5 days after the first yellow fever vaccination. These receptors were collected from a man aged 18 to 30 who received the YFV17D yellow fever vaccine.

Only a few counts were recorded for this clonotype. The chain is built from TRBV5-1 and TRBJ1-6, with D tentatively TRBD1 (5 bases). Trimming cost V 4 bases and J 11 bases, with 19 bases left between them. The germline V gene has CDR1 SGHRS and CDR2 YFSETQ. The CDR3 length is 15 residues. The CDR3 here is CASSELRDPMTPLHF. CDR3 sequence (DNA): TGCGCCAGCAGCGAACTCCGGGACCCAATGACACCCCTCCACTTT. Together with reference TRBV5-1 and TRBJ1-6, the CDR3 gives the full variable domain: KAGVTQTPRYLIKTRGQQVTLSCSPISGHRSVSWYQQTPGQGLQFLFEYFSETQRNKGNFPGRFSGRQFSNSRSEMNVSTLELGDSALYLCASSELRDPMTPLHFGNGTRLTVT.

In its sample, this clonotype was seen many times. The CDR3 sequence is CASSPAGANYEQYF. The CDR3 bases are TGTGCCAGCAGCCCTGCCGGGGCCAACTACGAGCAGTACTTC. J is TRBJ2-7 and V is TRBV6-7; D is perhaps TRBD1 or TRBD2 (5 bases each). TRBV6-7 is designated an ORF whose function remains uncertain. V lost 6 bases and J 3 bases, leaving 15 bases between the germline ends. This CDR3 is built from 14 residues.

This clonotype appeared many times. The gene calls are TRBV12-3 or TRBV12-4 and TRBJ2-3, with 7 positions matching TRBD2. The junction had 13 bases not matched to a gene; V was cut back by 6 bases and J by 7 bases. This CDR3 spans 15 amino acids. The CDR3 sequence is CASSRPGGGRYTQYF. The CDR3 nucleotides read TGTGCCAGCAGCCGCCCGGGCGGGGGACGATATACGCAGTATTTT.

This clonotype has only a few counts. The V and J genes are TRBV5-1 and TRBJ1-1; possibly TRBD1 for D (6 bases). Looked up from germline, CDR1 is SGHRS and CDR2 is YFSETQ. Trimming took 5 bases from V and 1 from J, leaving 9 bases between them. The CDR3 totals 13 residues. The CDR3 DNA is TGCGCCAGCAGGGTAGGGGGGAACACTGAAGCTTTCTTT. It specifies CASRVGGNTEAFF.

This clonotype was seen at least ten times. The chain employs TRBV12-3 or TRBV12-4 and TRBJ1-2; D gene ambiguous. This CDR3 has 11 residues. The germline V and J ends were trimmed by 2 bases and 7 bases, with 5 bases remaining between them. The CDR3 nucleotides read TGTGCCAGCAGTTTATTGCGTGGCTACACCTTC. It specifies CASSLLRGYTF.

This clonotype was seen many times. The CDR3 loop is CASSLTGGDQPQHF. The DNA of the CDR3 is TGTGCCAGCAGCTTGACAGGGGGGGATCAGCCCCAGCATTTT. V is TRBV7-9 and J is TRBJ1-5, with 9 bases fitting TRBD1. The CDR3 extends over 14 amino acids. The junction had 2 bases not matched to a gene; V was cut back by 3 bases and J by 5 bases. Germline-derived CDR1 and CDR2 are SEHNR and FQNEAQ (reference sequence).

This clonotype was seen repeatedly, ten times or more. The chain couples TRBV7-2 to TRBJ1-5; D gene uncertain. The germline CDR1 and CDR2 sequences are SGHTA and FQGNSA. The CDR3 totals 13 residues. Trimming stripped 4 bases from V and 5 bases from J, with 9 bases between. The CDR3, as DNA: TGTGCCAGCAGCTCGCTAGGGCATCAGCCCCAGCATTTT. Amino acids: CASSSLGHQPQHF.

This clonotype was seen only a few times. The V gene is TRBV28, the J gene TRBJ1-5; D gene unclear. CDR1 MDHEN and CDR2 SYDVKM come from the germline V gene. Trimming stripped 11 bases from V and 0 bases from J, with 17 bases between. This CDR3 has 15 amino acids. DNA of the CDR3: TGTGCCGTCCTGGGTACGGATTATAGCAATCAGCCCCAGCATTTT. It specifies CAVLGTDYSNQPQHF.

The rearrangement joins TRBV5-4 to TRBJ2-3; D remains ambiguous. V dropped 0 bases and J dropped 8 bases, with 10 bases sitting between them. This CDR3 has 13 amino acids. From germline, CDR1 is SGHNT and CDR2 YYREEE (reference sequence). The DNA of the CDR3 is TGTGCCAGCAGCTTGGAATTGGGCGGTACGCAGTATTTT. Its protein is CASSLELGGTQYF. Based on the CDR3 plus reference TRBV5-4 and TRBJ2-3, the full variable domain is ETGVTQSPTHLIKTRGQQVTLRCSSQSGHNTVSWYQQALGQGPQFIFQYYREEENGRGNFPPRFSGLQFPNYSSELNVNALELDDSALYLCASSLELGGTQYFGPGTRLTVL.

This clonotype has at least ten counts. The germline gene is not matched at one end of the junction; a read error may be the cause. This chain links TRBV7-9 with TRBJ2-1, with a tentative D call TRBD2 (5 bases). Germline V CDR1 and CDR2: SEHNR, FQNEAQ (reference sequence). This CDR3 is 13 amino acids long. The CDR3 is CASTLSGNNEQFF. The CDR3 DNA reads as TGTGCCAGCACCTTATCGGGGAACAATGAGCAGTTCTTC.

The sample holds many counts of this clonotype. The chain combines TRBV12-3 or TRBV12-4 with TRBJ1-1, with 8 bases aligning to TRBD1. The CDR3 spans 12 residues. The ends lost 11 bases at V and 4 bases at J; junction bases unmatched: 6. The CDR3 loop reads CADRGQGTEAFF. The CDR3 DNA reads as TGTGCCGACAGAGGACAGGGCACTGAAGCTTTCTTT.

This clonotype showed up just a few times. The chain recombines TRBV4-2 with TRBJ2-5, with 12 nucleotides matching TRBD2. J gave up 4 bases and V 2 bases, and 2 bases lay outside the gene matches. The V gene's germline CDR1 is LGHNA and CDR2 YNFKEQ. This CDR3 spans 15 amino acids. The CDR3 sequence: CASSQLAGGRETQYF. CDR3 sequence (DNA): TGTGCCAGCAGCCAACTAGCGGGGGGGCGAGAGACCCAGTACTTC.

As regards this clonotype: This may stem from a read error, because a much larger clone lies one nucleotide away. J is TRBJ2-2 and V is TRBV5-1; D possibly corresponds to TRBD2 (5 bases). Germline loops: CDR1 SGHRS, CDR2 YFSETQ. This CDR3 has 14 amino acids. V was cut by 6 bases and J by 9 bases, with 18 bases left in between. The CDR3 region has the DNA TGCGCCAGCACCCACGCCCGGGGATCGTGGGAGCTGTTTTTT. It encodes CASTHARGSWELFF.

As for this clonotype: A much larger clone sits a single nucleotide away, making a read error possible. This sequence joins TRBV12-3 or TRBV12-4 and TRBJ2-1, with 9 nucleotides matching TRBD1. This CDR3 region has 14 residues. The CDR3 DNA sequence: TGTGCCAGCAGTCCCCGGACAGGGGAGAATGGGCAGTTCTTC. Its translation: CASSPRTGENGQFF.

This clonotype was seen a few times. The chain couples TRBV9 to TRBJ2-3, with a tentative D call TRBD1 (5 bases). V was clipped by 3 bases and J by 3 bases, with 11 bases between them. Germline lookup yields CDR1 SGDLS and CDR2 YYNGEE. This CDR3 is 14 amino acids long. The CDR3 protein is CASSDRSQTDTQYF. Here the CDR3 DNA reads TGTGCCAGCAGCGACAGGTCCCAGACAGATACGCAGTATTTT. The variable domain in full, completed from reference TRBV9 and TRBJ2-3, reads DSGVTQTPKHLITATGQRVTLRCSPRSGDLSVYWYQQSLDQGLQFLIQYYNGEERAKGNILERFSAQQFPDLHSELNLSSLELGDSALYFCASSDRSQTDTQYFGPGTRLTVL.

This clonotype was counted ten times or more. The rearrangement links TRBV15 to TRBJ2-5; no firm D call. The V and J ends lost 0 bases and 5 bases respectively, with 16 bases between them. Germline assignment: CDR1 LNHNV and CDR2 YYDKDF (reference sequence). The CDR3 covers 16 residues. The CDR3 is CATSRDGGRRAETQYF. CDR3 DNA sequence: TGTGCCACCAGCAGAGATGGCGGCCGTCGGGCGGAGACCCAGTACTTC.

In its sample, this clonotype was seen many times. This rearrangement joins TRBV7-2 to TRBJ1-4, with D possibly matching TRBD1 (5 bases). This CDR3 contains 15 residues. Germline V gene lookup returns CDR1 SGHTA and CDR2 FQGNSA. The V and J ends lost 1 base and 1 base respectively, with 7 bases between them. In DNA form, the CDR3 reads TGTGCCAGCAGCTTAGGGGACCGAACTAATGAAAAACTGTTTTTT. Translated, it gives CASSLGDRTNEKLFF.

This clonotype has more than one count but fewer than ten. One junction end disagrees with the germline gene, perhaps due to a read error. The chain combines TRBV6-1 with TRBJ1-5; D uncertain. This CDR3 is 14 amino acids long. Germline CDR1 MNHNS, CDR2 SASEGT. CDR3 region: CASSELGSTQPQHF. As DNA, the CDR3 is TGTGCCAGCAGTGAACTCGGCAGCACTCAGCCCCAGCATTTT.

The chain's CDR3 is CASSPFKSTQFVGSNTGELFF. CDR3 nucleotide sequence: TGTGCCAGCAGCCCGTTTAAGTCTACTCAGTTTGTAGGGTCGAACACCGGGGAGCTGTTTTTT. This chain uses TRBV11-2 with TRBJ2-2; no definite D call. Germline assignment: CDR1 SGHAT and CDR2 FQNNGV. Trimming shortened V by 5 bases and J by 0 bases, and 28 bases separated the two germline ends. This CDR3 spans 21 amino acids.

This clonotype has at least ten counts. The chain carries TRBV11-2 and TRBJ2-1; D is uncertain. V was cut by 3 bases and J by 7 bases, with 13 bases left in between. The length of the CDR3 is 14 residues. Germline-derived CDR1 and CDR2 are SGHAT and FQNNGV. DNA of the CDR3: TGTGCCAGCAGCTTTGGGTTCCTGGGGAATGAGCAGTTCTTC. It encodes CASSFGFLGNEQFF.

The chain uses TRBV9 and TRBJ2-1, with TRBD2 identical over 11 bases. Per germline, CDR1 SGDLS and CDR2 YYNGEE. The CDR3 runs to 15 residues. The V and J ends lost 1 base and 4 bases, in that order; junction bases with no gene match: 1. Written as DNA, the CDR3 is TGTGCCAGCAGCGTACTAGCGGGGGGATACAATGAGCAGTTCTTC. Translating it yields CASSVLAGGYNEQFF.

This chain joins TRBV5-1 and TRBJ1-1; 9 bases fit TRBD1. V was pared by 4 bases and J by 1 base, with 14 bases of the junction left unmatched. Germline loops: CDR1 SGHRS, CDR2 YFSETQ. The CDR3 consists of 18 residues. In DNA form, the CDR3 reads TGCGCCAGCAGCCGAGGAACAGGGGGCAACACCGGGAACACTGAAGCTTTCTTT. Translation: CASSRGTGGNTGNTEAFF.

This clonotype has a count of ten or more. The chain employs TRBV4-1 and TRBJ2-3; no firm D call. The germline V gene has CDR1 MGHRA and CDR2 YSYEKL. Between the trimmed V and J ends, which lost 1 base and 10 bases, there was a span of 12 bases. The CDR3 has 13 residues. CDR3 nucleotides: TGCGCCAGCAGCCAAGTGCCCGGTGGTGCGCAGTATTTT. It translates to CASSQVPGGAQYF.

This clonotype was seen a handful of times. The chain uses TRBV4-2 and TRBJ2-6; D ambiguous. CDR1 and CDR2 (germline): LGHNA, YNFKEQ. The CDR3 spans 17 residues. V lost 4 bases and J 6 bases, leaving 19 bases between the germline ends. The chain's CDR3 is CASSLAGNHLEANVLTF. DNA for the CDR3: TGTGCCAGCAGCCTGGCTGGGAATCATCTGGAGGCCAACGTCCTGACTTTC.

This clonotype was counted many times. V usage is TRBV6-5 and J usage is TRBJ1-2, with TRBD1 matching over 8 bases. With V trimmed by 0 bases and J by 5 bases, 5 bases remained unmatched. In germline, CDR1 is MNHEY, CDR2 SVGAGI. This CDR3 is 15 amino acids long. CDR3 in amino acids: CASSYSSGGEYGYTF. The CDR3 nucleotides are TGTGCCAGCAGTTACTCTTCAGGGGGCGAATATGGCTACACCTTC.

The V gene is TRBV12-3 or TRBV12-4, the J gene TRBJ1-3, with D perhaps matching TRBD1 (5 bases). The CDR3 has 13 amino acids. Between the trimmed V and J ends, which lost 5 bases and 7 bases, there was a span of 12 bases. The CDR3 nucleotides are TGTGCCAGCAGTAGGGCAGGGACCAACACCATATATTTT. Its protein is CASSRAGTNTIYF.

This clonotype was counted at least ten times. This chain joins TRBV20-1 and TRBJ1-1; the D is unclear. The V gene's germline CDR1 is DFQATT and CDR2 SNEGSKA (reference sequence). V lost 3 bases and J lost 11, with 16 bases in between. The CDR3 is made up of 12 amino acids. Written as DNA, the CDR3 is TGCAGTGCTAGTTCCGGGTTAGGTTGGGCTTTCTTT. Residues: CSASSGLGWAFF.

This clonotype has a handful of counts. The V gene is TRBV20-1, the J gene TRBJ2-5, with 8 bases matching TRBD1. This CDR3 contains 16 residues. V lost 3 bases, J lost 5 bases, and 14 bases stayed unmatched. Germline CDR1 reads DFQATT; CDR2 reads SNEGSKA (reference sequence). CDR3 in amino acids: CSARGGGQGFEETQYF. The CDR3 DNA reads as TGCAGTGCTAGGGGCGGCGGACAGGGTTTCGAGGAGACCCAGTACTTC.

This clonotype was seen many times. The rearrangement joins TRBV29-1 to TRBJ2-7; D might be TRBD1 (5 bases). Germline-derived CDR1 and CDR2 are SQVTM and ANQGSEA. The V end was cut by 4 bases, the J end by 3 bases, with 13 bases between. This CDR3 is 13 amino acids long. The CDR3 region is CSVAPGINYEQYF. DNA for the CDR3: TGCAGCGTTGCGCCAGGGATCAACTACGAGCAGTACTTC.

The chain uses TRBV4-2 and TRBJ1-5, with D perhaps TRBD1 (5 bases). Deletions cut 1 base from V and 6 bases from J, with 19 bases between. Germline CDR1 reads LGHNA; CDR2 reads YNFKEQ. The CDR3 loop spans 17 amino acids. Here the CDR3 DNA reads TGTGCCAGCAGCCAAGGAGTGGACCTTTCAAGGGGTCAGCCCCAGCATTTT. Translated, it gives CASSQGVDLSRGQPQHF.

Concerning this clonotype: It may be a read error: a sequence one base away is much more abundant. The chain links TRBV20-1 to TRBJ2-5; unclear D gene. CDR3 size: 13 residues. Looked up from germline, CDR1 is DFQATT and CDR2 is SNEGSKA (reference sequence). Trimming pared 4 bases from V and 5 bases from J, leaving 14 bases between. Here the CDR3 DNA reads TGCAGTGCTACCTCCCGCGGCCATGAGACCCAGTACTTC. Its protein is CSATSRGHETQYF.